The rows below give T cell receptor beta chains drawn from one sample of a study of blood T cell repertoires in COVID-19. Repertoires were generated with immunoSEQ multiplex PCR, while TCRdb's copy carries only in-frame clones and drops some. The table includes 110,000 or so clones, roughly 85% detected once. Sequencing used peripheral blood. All receptors come from a man aged 50 to 59 with acute or convalescent COVID-19. Each CDR3 is given with its conserved first and last residue. A D gene is named only where the DNA matches it firmly. Only part of the rows carry a size: once, few, many, or a class if the clone is expanded.

clone_size: -; cdr3_length: 13; j_call: TRBJ1-2; d_call: -; v_call: TRBV7-3; cdr3_nt: TGTGCCAGCAGCAAGGCGGGGAACTATGGCTACACCTTC; cdr3_aa: CASSKAGNYGYTF
clone_size: -; cdr3_length: 15; j_call: TRBJ1-5; d_call: -; v_call: TRBV28; cdr3_nt: TGTGCCAGCAGTTTATGGTCGCAGGAAAATCAGCCCCAGCATTTT; cdr3_aa: CASSLWSQENQPQHF
clone_size: -; cdr3_length: 18; j_call: TRBJ2-1; d_call: -; v_call: TRBV27; cdr3_nt: TGTGCCAGCAGTTTATCCTACGCCGACAGTATCCCATACAATGAGCAGTTCTTC; cdr3_aa: CASSLSYADSIPYNEQFF
clone_size: -; cdr3_length: 15; j_call: TRBJ1-6; d_call: -; v_call: TRBV3-1/TRBV3-2; cdr3_nt: TGTGCCAGCAGCCAGGAGGACAGTTTGACTTCACCCCTCCACTTT; cdr3_aa: CASSQEDSLTSPLHF
clone_size: -; cdr3_length: 14; j_call: TRBJ1-1; d_call: -; v_call: TRBV19; cdr3_nt: TGTGCCAGTAGTATGCTATCCCGTTTCGCTGAAGCTTTCTTT; cdr3_aa: CASSMLSRFAEAFF
clone_size: -; cdr3_length: 12; j_call: TRBJ2-1; d_call: -; v_call: TRBV28; cdr3_nt: TGTGCCAGCAGGAAGACTGAGAATGAGCAGTTCTTC; cdr3_aa: CASRKTENEQFF
clone_size: -; cdr3_length: 16; j_call: TRBJ1-3; d_call: -; v_call: TRBV7-9; cdr3_nt: TGTGCCAGCAGCACCCGGGACACGAGCTCTGGAAACACCATATATTTT; cdr3_aa: CASSTRDTSSGNTIYF
clone_size: -; cdr3_length: 15; j_call: TRBJ2-3; d_call: TRBD2; v_call: TRBV19; cdr3_nt: TGTGCCAGTAGTTCCCAAGCGGGAGGCACAGATACGCAGTATTTT; cdr3_aa: CASSSQAGGTDTQYF
clone_size: -; cdr3_length: 14; j_call: TRBJ2-7; d_call: -; v_call: TRBV18; cdr3_nt: TGTGCCAGCTCACCAAACAGGGGGGGTTTCGAGCAGTACTTC; cdr3_aa: CASSPNRGGFEQYF
clone_size: -; cdr3_length: 14; j_call: TRBJ2-5; d_call: TRBD1; v_call: TRBV6-6; cdr3_nt: TGTGCCAGCAGCAAGACAGGGGGGCAAGAGACCCAGTACTTC; cdr3_aa: CASSKTGGQETQYF
clone_size: -; cdr3_length: 16; j_call: TRBJ1-1; d_call: -; v_call: TRBV11-2; cdr3_nt: TGTGCCAGCAGCCTCCGTTTCCGACAGCCGAACACTGAAGCTTTCTTT; cdr3_aa: CASSLRFRQPNTEAFF
clone_size: once; cdr3_length: 19; j_call: TRBJ1-2; d_call: TRBD1; v_call: TRBV7-9; cdr3_nt: TGTGCCAGCAACCTACTGGGGGGACAGGGGGACCCCAAGTTCTATGGCTACACCTTC; cdr3_aa: CASNLLGGQGDPKFYGYTF
clone_size: -; cdr3_length: 15; j_call: TRBJ2-2; d_call: TRBD2; v_call: TRBV7-8; cdr3_nt: TGTGCCAGCTCTTCCGGGACTAGCGTTGCCGGGGAGCTGTTTTTT; cdr3_aa: CASSSGTSVAGELFF
clone_size: -; cdr3_length: 15; j_call: TRBJ2-7; d_call: -; v_call: TRBV5-1; cdr3_nt: TGCGCCAGCAGCTTGGAGGGGGTGTCGACCTACGAGCAGTACTTC; cdr3_aa: CASSLEGVSTYEQYF
clone_size: -; cdr3_length: 13; j_call: TRBJ2-1; d_call: TRBD1; v_call: TRBV13; cdr3_nt: TGTGCCAGCAGCGCAGACAGGGGGGGGGAGCAGTTCTTC; cdr3_aa: CASSADRGGEQFF
clone_size: -; cdr3_length: 14; j_call: TRBJ1-4; d_call: -; v_call: TRBV6-5; cdr3_nt: TGTGCCAGCAGTTACGGGCCTGGCCTAGAAAAACTGTTTTTT; cdr3_aa: CASSYGPGLEKLFF
clone_size: -; cdr3_length: 16; j_call: TRBJ1-6; d_call: TRBD1; v_call: TRBV18; cdr3_nt: TGTGCCAGCTCACCAAGGGAACAGGGGGCAAATTCACCCCTCCACTTT; cdr3_aa: CASSPREQGANSPLHF
clone_size: -; cdr3_length: 16; j_call: TRBJ2-7; d_call: TRBD1; v_call: TRBV2; cdr3_nt: TGTGCCAGCATTGGTACAGGGGGCATTTCGACGGTGGAGCAGTACTTC; cdr3_aa: CASIGTGGISTVEQYF
clone_size: -; cdr3_length: 15; j_call: TRBJ1-2; d_call: TRBD1; v_call: TRBV6-1; cdr3_nt: TGTGCCAGCAGTGAAAAAACAGGGGCAAGCGGCGGCTACACCTTC; cdr3_aa: CASSEKTGASGGYTF
clone_size: -; cdr3_length: 15; j_call: TRBJ2-7; d_call: -; v_call: TRBV9; cdr3_nt: TGTGCCAGCAGCGTAGGGGGTGACAGTACCTACGAGCAGTACTTC; cdr3_aa: CASSVGGDSTYEQYF
clone_size: few; cdr3_length: 17; j_call: TRBJ1-5; d_call: TRBD1; v_call: TRBV6-1; cdr3_nt: TGTGCCAGCAGTGGGCAGGGGAATACAGGGGGCAATCAGCCCCAGCATTTT; cdr3_aa: CASSGQGNTGGNQPQHF
clone_size: -; cdr3_length: 18; j_call: TRBJ2-3; d_call: -; v_call: TRBV4-1; cdr3_nt: TGCGCCAGCAGCCACCCCAACCCTGAGGTAGCTCTTATGGATACGCAGTATTTT; cdr3_aa: CASSHPNPEVALMDTQYF
clone_size: -; cdr3_length: 15; j_call: TRBJ2-1; d_call: -; v_call: TRBV5-4; cdr3_nt: TGTGCCAGCAGCTTGGCCTACAATCAGCGCACCGAGCAGTTCTTC; cdr3_aa: CASSLAYNQRTEQFF
clone_size: few; cdr3_length: 14; j_call: TRBJ2-5; d_call: TRBD2; v_call: TRBV6-5; cdr3_nt: TGTGCCAGCAGTAGGACTAGCTTTTCTGGGACCCAGTACTTC; cdr3_aa: CASSRTSFSGTQYF
clone_size: -; cdr3_length: 16; j_call: TRBJ2-1; d_call: -; v_call: TRBV4-1; cdr3_nt: TGCGCCAGCAGCCTAAGGACAGACACCTCCTACAATGAGCAGTTCTTC; cdr3_aa: CASSLRTDTSYNEQFF
clone_size: -; cdr3_length: 17; j_call: TRBJ1-3; d_call: TRBD1; v_call: TRBV18; cdr3_nt: TGTGCCAGCTCACCATCTACAGGGGGCTTAAATGGAAACACCATATATTTT; cdr3_aa: CASSPSTGGLNGNTIYF
clone_size: -; cdr3_length: 16; j_call: TRBJ1-5; d_call: TRBD1; v_call: TRBV25-1; cdr3_nt: TGTGCCAGCAGTGACCCCGGACAGGGTAGCAATCAGCCCCAGCATTTT; cdr3_aa: CASSDPGQGSNQPQHF
clone_size: -; cdr3_length: 14; j_call: TRBJ2-2; d_call: -; v_call: TRBV4-1; cdr3_nt: TGCGCCAGCAGCCAAGACAGAACGACCGGGGAGCTGTTTTTT; cdr3_aa: CASSQDRTTGELFF
clone_size: -; cdr3_length: 11; j_call: TRBJ2-1; d_call: -; v_call: TRBV5-5; cdr3_nt: TGTGCCAGCAGAGTGAACTATGAGCAGTTCTTC; cdr3_aa: CASRVNYEQFF
clone_size: -; cdr3_length: 16; j_call: TRBJ2-1; d_call: TRBD1; v_call: TRBV6-5; cdr3_nt: TGTGCCAGCAGTTACGAGGGACAGGTCGGGGTCAATGAGCAGTTCTTC; cdr3_aa: CASSYEGQVGVNEQFF
clone_size: -; cdr3_length: 17; j_call: TRBJ2-1; d_call: TRBD2; v_call: TRBV27; cdr3_nt: TGTGCCAGCAGTAGCCGGACTAGCGGGGGGACCTACAATGAGCAGTTCTTC; cdr3_aa: CASSSRTSGGTYNEQFF
clone_size: -; cdr3_length: 13; j_call: TRBJ2-7; d_call: -; v_call: TRBV15; cdr3_nt: TGTGCCACCAGCACGGACAGAACCTACGAGCAGTACTTC; cdr3_aa: CATSTDRTYEQYF
clone_size: once; cdr3_length: 15; j_call: TRBJ2-1; d_call: -; v_call: TRBV6-5; cdr3_nt: TGTGCCAGCAGCCGGCAGGGGTCCGGAAGCAATGAGCAGTTCTTC; cdr3_aa: CASSRQGSGSNEQFF
clone_size: -; cdr3_length: 15; j_call: TRBJ2-1; d_call: -; v_call: TRBV28; cdr3_nt: TGTGCCAGCAGTTTATCGGGAGAGACCTACAATGAGCAGTTCTTC; cdr3_aa: CASSLSGETYNEQFF
clone_size: -; cdr3_length: 14; j_call: TRBJ2-7; d_call: -; v_call: TRBV7-8; cdr3_nt: TGTGCCAGCAGCTTACGGCAGGCACCCTACGAGCAGTACTTC; cdr3_aa: CASSLRQAPYEQYF
clone_size: -; cdr3_length: 15; j_call: TRBJ1-1; d_call: TRBD1; v_call: TRBV11-3; cdr3_nt: TGTGCCAGCAGCATACCGGGACAGGGGAGGACTGAAGCTTTCTTT; cdr3_aa: CASSIPGQGRTEAFF
clone_size: -; cdr3_length: 15; j_call: TRBJ2-7; d_call: -; v_call: TRBV9; cdr3_nt: TGTGCCAGCAGCGGGGGGGACCGAAGAAACGCCGAGCAGTACTTC; cdr3_aa: CASSGGDRRNAEQYF
clone_size: -; cdr3_length: 14; j_call: TRBJ2-1; d_call: TRBD2; v_call: TRBV27; cdr3_nt: TGTGCCAGCAGTCGAGCGGGAGCGGGAAATGAGCAGTTCTTC; cdr3_aa: CASSRAGAGNEQFF
clone_size: -; cdr3_length: 14; j_call: TRBJ1-6; d_call: -; v_call: TRBV28; cdr3_nt: TGTGCCAGCAGTTTAGGCAGGTTGAATTCACCCCTCCACTTT; cdr3_aa: CASSLGRLNSPLHF
clone_size: once; cdr3_length: 17; j_call: TRBJ1-5; d_call: TRBD1; v_call: TRBV28; cdr3_nt: TGTGCCAGCAGCAGAGGAATCGGACAGGGGGCACGGCAGCCCCAGCATTTT; cdr3_aa: CASSRGIGQGARQPQHF
clone_size: once; cdr3_length: 15; j_call: TRBJ2-2; d_call: TRBD1; v_call: TRBV10-3; cdr3_nt: TGTGCCATCAGGGACAGGGGCCCGAACACCGGGGAGCTGTTTTTT; cdr3_aa: CAIRDRGPNTGELFF
clone_size: few; cdr3_length: 14; j_call: TRBJ2-7; d_call: -; v_call: TRBV30; cdr3_nt: TGTGCCTGGAGTGTACAGACTAATACCTACGAGCAGTACTTC; cdr3_aa: CAWSVQTNTYEQYF
clone_size: -; cdr3_length: 14; j_call: TRBJ1-2; d_call: -; v_call: TRBV7-2; cdr3_nt: TGTGCCAGCAGCTTAGATGTGGCCTCCTATGGCTACACCTTC; cdr3_aa: CASSLDVASYGYTF